Each of the 32 T cell receptor beta chains below was sequenced from the same sample in a study of shared clonotypes between healthy human individuals. Terminally differentiated effector memory CD45RA+ cells were left out of the naive CD8 fraction, which was CD45RO-negative and positively selected for CCR7. The method was immunoSEQ multiplex PCR; TCRdb's version includes in-frame clones alone and lacks a portion of them. The sample contains approximately 740,000 clones, around 92% of which appear only once. The sequenced sample consisted of naive CD8+ T cells sorted from blood. Receptors were obtained from a man aged 25 to 40 in good health.

The chain has TRBV18 and TRBJ2-7; 10 bases are shared with TRBD2. Germline CDR1 reads KGHSH; CDR2 reads LQKENI. V lost 3 bases to trimming and J lost 5 bases; unmatched junction nucleotides: 10. This CDR3 has 16 residues. Written as DNA, the CDR3 is TGTGCCAGCTCACCCCCACGAGCGGGAGGGCAGGACGAGCAGTACTTC. Its protein is CASSPPRAGGQDEQYF.

The chain couples TRBV23-1 to TRBJ2-7; 10 nucleotides line up with TRBD1. TRBV23-1 is identified as an open reading frame with a role that is uncertain. The ends lost 3 bases at V and 2 bases at J; junction bases unmatched: 10. The CDR3 has 17 amino acids. The CDR3 region is CASSQSTRGTGAYEQYF. The CDR3 DNA sequence: TGCGCCAGCAGTCAGTCGACCCGCGGGACAGGGGCCTACGAGCAGTACTTC.

This clone was detected only once. This chain connects TRBV27 to TRBJ2-7, with D possibly TRBD1 on 5 matching bases. The V gene's germline CDR1 is MNHEY and CDR2 SMNVEV (reference sequence). The CDR3 covers 14 residues. V was clipped by 5 bases and J by 1 base, with 12 bases between them. The CDR3 reads CASSGNGHSYEQYF. The CDR3 DNA reads as TGTGCCAGCAGTGGAAACGGACATTCCTACGAGCAGTACTTC.

This clone was detected only once. The V call is TRBV9, the J call TRBJ2-2, with 9 bases identical to TRBD2. CDR1 is SGDLS, CDR2 YYNGEE, per germline. J lost 5 bases, V lost 2 bases, and 7 bases had no gene match. This CDR3 region has 16 residues. Here the CDR3 reads CASSVQREAITGELFF. The CDR3 DNA is TGTGCCAGCAGCGTGCAGCGGGAGGCGATAACCGGGGAGCTGTTTTTT. Looking up the rest from reference TRBV9 and TRBJ2-2 gives the full variable domain: DSGVTQTPKHLITATGQRVTLRCSPRSGDLSVYWYQQSLDQGLQFLIQYYNGEERAKGNILERFSAQQFPDLHSELNLSSLELGDSALYFCASSVQREAITGELFFGEGSRLTVL.

The gene calls are TRBV13 and TRBJ2-5; D possibly matches TRBD1 or TRBD2 (6 bases each). The germline gives CDR1 PRHDT, CDR2 FYEKMQ (reference sequence). Trimming took off 2 bases at V and 5 bases at J, with 15 bases between the two ends. The CDR3 loop spans 15 amino acids. The CDR3 nucleotides read TGTGCCAGCAGCTTATATGGGGGGCGCGGGGAGACCCAGTACTTC. Translated: CASSLYGGRGETQYF.

The chain recombines TRBV7-9 with TRBJ1-5, with D uncertain. The germline V and J ends were trimmed by 4 bases and 3 bases, with 7 bases remaining between them. The CDR3 is 13 residues long. CDR1 SEHNR and CDR2 FQNEAQ come from the germline V gene (reference sequence). CDR3 loop: CASSYGPNQPQHF. CDR3 in DNA: TGTGCCAGCAGCTACGGGCCCAATCAGCCCCAGCATTTT.

The chain carries TRBV2 and TRBJ2-6; weak D call: TRBD2 (5 bases). V was pared by 8 bases and J by 0 bases, with 11 bases between. Germline CDR1 SNHLY, CDR2 FYNNEI. The CDR3 consists of 15 residues. CDR3 region: CASPESGSGANVLTF. CDR3 DNA sequence: TGTGCCAGCCCAGAGAGCGGCTCTGGGGCCAACGTCCTGACTTTC.

This chain uses TRBV13 with TRBJ2-3; D unresolved. Germline V lookup: CDR1 PRHDT, CDR2 FYEKMQ (reference sequence). Trimming removed 4 bases from V and 1 base from J, with 9 bases in between. This CDR3 region has 14 residues. CDR3: CASSSRPGTDTQYF. The CDR3 nucleotides are TGTGCCAGCAGCTCCCGGCCGGGCACAGATACGCAGTATTTT.

Concerning this clone: One junction end disagrees with the germline gene, perhaps due to a read error. The rearrangement links TRBV4-3 to TRBJ2-1; TRBD2 agrees at 9 bases. The V gene's germline CDR1 is LGHNA and CDR2 YSLEER. The CDR3 is 15 residues long. CDR3 DNA sequence: TGCGCCAGCACCCAAGGACTAGCGTCCTACAATGAGCAGTTCTTC. Protein sequence: CASTQGLASYNEQFF.

The rearrangement uses TRBV18 and TRBJ2-2; tentative D call: TRBD2 (6 bases). CDR1 is KGHSH and CDR2 is LQKENI in the germline V gene. Trimming removed 4 bases at V and 5 bases at J, with 14 bases between. This CDR3 has 15 residues. For the CDR3, the DNA is TGTGCCAGCTCACATGGGACTGGGAGTACCGGGGAGCTGTTTTTT. Its translation is CASSHGTGSTGELFF.

The chain links TRBV6-1 to TRBJ1-1; perhaps TRBD1 as D (5 bases). This CDR3 comprises 14 residues. Germline V gives CDR1 MNHNS, CDR2 SASEGT. The V end was cut by 10 bases, the J end by 0 bases, with 15 bases between. The CDR3: CATRTRIVNTEAFF. CDR3 bases: TGTGCCACTCGGACACGAATAGTGAACACTGAAGCTTTCTTT.

CDR3 sequence (DNA): TGCGCCAGCAGCTTGGATCCGGGACTAGCAAGGTACGAGCAGTACTTC. Translating gives CASSLDPGLARYEQYF. The V gene is TRBV5-1, the J gene TRBJ2-7; 9 bases fit TRBD2. The CDR3 is made up of 16 amino acids. V was clipped by 0 bases and J by 4 bases; unmatched bases: 8. Per germline, CDR1 SGHRS and CDR2 YFSETQ.

The chain carries TRBV15 and TRBJ1-4, with D uncertain. The V and J ends lost 0 bases and 7 bases respectively, with 15 bases between them. The germline V gene encodes CDR1 LNHNV and CDR2 YYDKDF (reference sequence). The CDR3 totals 16 residues. CDR3 protein: CATSRDWAEFAEKLFF. In DNA form, the CDR3 reads TGTGCCACCAGCAGAGATTGGGCGGAGTTTGCTGAAAAACTGTTTTTT.

This clone has more than one count but fewer than ten. The chain links TRBV11-2 to TRBJ2-1; a possible D gene is TRBD2 (6 bases). The CDR3 covers 17 residues. Germline V lookup: CDR1 SGHAT, CDR2 FQNNGV. Trimming removed 4 bases at V and 1 base at J, with 17 bases between. The CDR3 loop reads CASSSPRDFRSYNEQFF. In DNA form, the CDR3 reads TGTGCCAGCAGCTCGCCACGGGACTTCCGATCCTACAATGAGCAGTTCTTC.

This chain uses TRBV7-9 with TRBJ2-7; TRBD1 agrees at 8 bases. The V gene's germline CDR1 is SEHNR and CDR2 FQNEAQ (reference sequence). The CDR3 is 17 amino acids. J was trimmed by 0 bases and V by 5 bases; bases with no gene match: 12. Written as DNA, the CDR3 is TGTGCCAGCAGCCCTGCCCGGACAGGGTCGAACTCCTACGAGCAGTACTTC. Protein product: CASSPARTGSNSYEQYF.

V is TRBV6-1 and J is TRBJ2-3, with 8 bases identical to TRBD2. This CDR3 spans 15 amino acids. CDR1 and CDR2 (germline): MNHNS, SASEGT. Trimming at V came to 7 bases and at J to 4 bases, leaving 10 bases not matched to a gene. CDR3 DNA sequence: TGTGCCAGCATGAGGATAGCGGGGAGTTCAGATACGCAGTATTTT. This translates into CASMRIAGSSDTQYF.

This rearrangement joins TRBV14 to TRBJ1-2; the D is unclear. The CDR3 length is 14 residues. Looked up from germline, CDR1 is SGHDN and CDR2 is FVKESK. V gave up 2 bases and J gave up 7 bases, with 14 bases separating them. CDR3 DNA sequence: TGTGCCAGCAGCCAACTGGCGGACGGTGGTGGCTACACCTTC. This gives the protein CASSQLADGGGYTF. Based on the CDR3 plus reference TRBV14 and TRBJ1-2, the full variable domain is EAGVTQFPSHSVIEKGQTVTLRCDPISGHDNLYWYRRVMGKEIKFLLHFVKESKQDESGMPNNRFLAERTGGTYSTLKVQPAELEDSGVYFCASSQLADGGGYTFGSGTRLTVV.

This rearrangement joins TRBV5-1 to TRBJ2-7; D is unclear. The V end was cut by 8 bases, the J end by 0 bases, with 15 bases between. The CDR3 runs 14 residues. Per germline, CDR1 SGHRS and CDR2 YFSETQ. CDR3 DNA: TGCGCCAGTAGTTCGCGTGAAAGCTCCTACGAGCAGTACTTC. Its translation is CASSSRESSYEQYF.

The V call is TRBV7-2, the J call TRBJ2-1; no firm D call. Germline V CDR1 and CDR2: SGHTA, FQGNSA. The CDR3 runs 11 residues. V lost 7 bases to trimming and J lost 8 bases, with 9 bases between them. The CDR3: CASTLRDEQFF. The CDR3 nucleotides are TGTGCCAGCACACTACGCGATGAGCAGTTCTTC.

For this clone: At the DNA level, this CDR3 is encoded by other sequences in the same sample as well. The chain recombines TRBV4-1 with TRBJ1-1; perhaps TRBD1 as D (6 bases). The V gene lost 4 bases and the J gene lost 2 bases, with 8 bases spanning the gap. The length of the CDR3 is 13 residues. Looked up from germline, CDR1 is MGHRA and CDR2 is YSYEKL. CDR3 sequence (DNA): TGCGCCAGCAGCCGGACAGAAAACACTGAAGCTTTCTTT. Translation: CASSRTENTEAFF.

The chain recombines TRBV28 with TRBJ2-3; D is ambiguous. The CDR3 sequence is 12 residues long. The germline CDR1 and CDR2 sequences are MDHEN and SYDVKM. Trimming left V 10 bases short and J 5 bases short, with 13 bases between. The CDR3, as DNA: TGTGCCATAAAAACTAAGCTAGATACGCAGTATTTT. Residues: CAIKTKLDTQYF.

The chain recombines TRBV28 with TRBJ2-7; D call uncertain. Germline values: CDR1 MDHEN, CDR2 SYDVKM. The CDR3 consists of 13 residues. The V end was cut by 6 bases, the J end by 4 bases, with 13 bases between. The DNA for the CDR3 is TGTGCCAGCAGCCTATGGGCAGCTTACGAGCAGTACTTC. It encodes CASSLWAAYEQYF.

V gene TRBV4-1 combines with J gene TRBJ2-5; perhaps TRBD1 as D (5 bases). This CDR3 is 14 amino acids long. CDR1 is MGHRA, CDR2 YSYEKL, per germline. Between the trimmed V and J ends, which lost 2 bases and 5 bases, there was a span of 12 bases. The CDR3 sequence is CASSQQGSRETQYF. In nucleotides, the CDR3 is TGCGCCAGCAGCCAACAGGGCTCCCGGGAGACCCAGTACTTC.

In the case of this clone: Other DNA sequences in this sample translate to the same CDR3. CDR3: CASRLLGQSYEQYF. CDR3 in DNA: TGTGCCAGCAGATTACTCGGACAGTCCTACGAGCAGTACTTC. The chain links TRBV27 to TRBJ2-7; perhaps TRBD1 as D (6 bases). Germline-derived CDR1 and CDR2 are MNHEY and SMNVEV (reference sequence). Trimming pared 6 bases from V and 1 base from J, leaving 13 bases between. This CDR3 spans 14 amino acids.

This clone was counted only a few times. The V and J genes are TRBV6-1 and TRBJ1-5; D is unresolved. V lost 4 bases to trimming and J lost 1 base, with 5 bases between them. Germline CDR1 reads MNHNS; CDR2 reads SASEGT. The CDR3 covers 13 residues. CDR3 sequence (DNA): TGTGCCAGCAGTGGAAGGAGCAATCAGCCCCAGCATTTT. This gives the protein CASSGRSNQPQHF.

About this clone: One end of the junction does not line up with germline, which may come from a read error. V is TRBV11-3 and J is TRBJ2-7, with 8 bases identical to TRBD2. Germline-derived CDR1 and CDR2 are SGHNT and YENEEA. The CDR3 consists of 15 residues. The CDR3 region is CASSLAPGLAYEQYF. The CDR3 region has the DNA TGTGCCAGCAGCTTAGCCCCCGGACTAGCCTACGAACAGTACTTC.

To note about this clone: Other nucleotide sequences from this sample produce the same CDR3. The chain has TRBV15 and TRBJ2-1; the match to TRBD1 covers 7 bases. CDR3 length: 14 residues. The germline V gene encodes CDR1 LNHNV and CDR2 YYDKDF (reference sequence). The trim removed 3 bases at V and 4 bases at J, leaving 3 bases unmatched. CDR3 in DNA: TGTGCCACCAGCAGGGACAGGTCATACAATGAGCAGTTCTTC. Its translation is CATSRDRSYNEQFF.

This clone was seen ten or more times. The gene calls are TRBV6-5 and TRBJ2-3; TRBD2 agrees at 8 bases. The CDR3 is made up of 14 amino acids. CDR1 and CDR2 from the germline V gene are MNHEY and SVGAGI. CDR3 bases: TGTGCTACGGGGGGGGGCATTAGCACAGATACGCAGTATTTT. It encodes CATGGGISTDTQYF.

The rearrangement joins TRBV5-1 to TRBJ1-2; 9 bases match TRBD1. V dropped 5 bases and J dropped 2; count of bases not matched to a gene: 10. Germline CDR1 SGHRS, CDR2 YFSETQ. The CDR3 extends over 16 amino acids. Here the CDR3 DNA reads TGCGCCAGCAGTCTATTACAGGGGGCTGCGAACTATGGCTACACCTTC. It is translated as CASSLLQGAANYGYTF.

CDR3 sequence: CVRIPGTSVFYNEQFF. The CDR3, as DNA: TGTGTCAGAATTCCCGGGACTAGCGTTTTCTACAATGAGCAGTTCTTC. The chain employs TRBV7-5 and TRBJ2-1; TRBD2, as called in the table, went unchecked against the DNA. TRBV7-5 counts as a pseudogene. The CDR3 runs 16 residues.

This clone was seen a single time. The chain combines TRBV11-3 with TRBJ2-1; D gene uncertain. The CDR3 is made up of 12 amino acids. Trimming cost V 2 bases and J 5 bases, with 4 bases left between them. The germline CDR1 and CDR2 sequences are SGHNT and YENEEA. In nucleotides, the CDR3 is TGTGCCAGCAGCTTAATGAACAATGAGCAGTTCTTC. This gives the protein CASSLMNNEQFF.

This rearrangement joins TRBV27 to TRBJ2-7; TRBD2 agrees at 11 bases. The germline V gene encodes CDR1 MNHEY and CDR2 SMNVEV (reference sequence). This CDR3 comprises 17 residues. V trimming: 3 bases; J trimming: 3 bases; junction bases outside the gene matches: 10. The CDR3 DNA reads as TGTGCCAGCAGTTTCTCTGACCCCGGACTAGCGGGCTACGAGCAGTACTTC. Its protein product is CASSFSDPGLAGYEQYF.